These 14 T cell receptor beta chains were sequenced from one sample in a study of human T cells and chemical hapten exposure. Time point described: patch test 1, 2 weeks after DPC sensitization. The sample's treatment: therapeutic diphenylcyclopropenone sensitization with weekly scalp DPC. TCRdb analysed the RACE reads with MiXCR anew, one entry per CDR3 protein. The sample includes around 150,000 distinct CDR3 sequences, about 14% seen only once; the top ten take 1.5% to 2%. Sequenced material: whole blood, taken in connection with sensitization to the hapten diphenylcyclopropenone (DPC). These receptors were collected from a woman in her 30s with alopecia areata. Some clones in this sample may be carry-over from other donors' samples.

In this sample, this clonotype turned up many times. J is TRBJ1-2 and V is TRBV28, with D maybe TRBD1 (5 bases). The CDR3 is made up of 13 amino acids. Trimming took off 3 bases at V and 5 bases at J, with 10 bases between the two ends. Per the germline V gene, CDR1 is MDHEN and CDR2 is SYDVKM. Here the CDR3 DNA reads TGTGCCAGCAGTTTCGGAGGGGTTTATGGCTACACCTTC. Protein product: CASSFGGVYGYTF.

This rearrangement joins TRBV12-3 or TRBV12-4 to TRBJ1-3; D gene ambiguous. Trimming removed 3 bases from V and 3 bases from J, with 3 bases in between. CDR3 length: 12 residues. In DNA, the CDR3 is TGTGCCAGCAGTTTCGGTGGAAACACCATATATTTT. This gives the protein CASSFGGNTIYF.

At least ten counts were recorded for this clonotype. V usage is TRBV7-9 and J usage is TRBJ1-2, with D possibly TRBD1 on 5 matching bases. V lost 2 bases to trimming and J lost 6 bases, with 7 bases between them. CDR1 is SEHNR and CDR2 is FQNEAQ in the germline V gene (reference sequence). CDR3 size: 12 residues. The DNA for the CDR3 is TGTGCCAGCAGCTTATGGGGGAATGGCTACACCTTC. It specifies CASSLWGNGYTF.

This clonotype occurred many times. V usage is TRBV7-9 and J usage is TRBJ1-1; weak D call: TRBD1 (6 bases). The V gene lost 2 bases and the J gene lost 6 bases, with 10 bases spanning the gap. Germline V lookup: CDR1 SEHNR, CDR2 FQNEAQ (reference sequence). There are 13 residues in the CDR3. CDR3 residues: CASSLTGYSEAFF. The CDR3 DNA sequence: TGTGCCAGCAGCTTAACAGGGTACTCTGAAGCTTTCTTT.

Only a few counts were recorded for this clonotype. The gene calls are TRBV29-1 and TRBJ1-2; D is ambiguous. The ends were cut back, 4 bases at V and 2 bases at J, with 5 bases in the middle. Germline CDR1 SQVTM, CDR2 ANQGSEA. The CDR3 runs 11 residues. CDR3 nucleotide sequence: TGCAGCGTTGCAAGGAACTATGGCTACACCTTC. Protein sequence: CSVARNYGYTF.

This clonotype was counted a few times. The chain employs TRBV20-1 and TRBJ1-6; D unresolved. CDR1 is DFQATT and CDR2 is SNEGSKA in the germline V gene (reference sequence). The V end was cut by 1 base, the J end by 7 bases, with 11 bases between. CDR3 length: 14 amino acids. The CDR3 coding sequence is TGCAGTGCTAGAGGGGTAGGGAGGAATTCACCCCTCCACTTT. This translates into CSARGVGRNSPLHF.

This rearrangement joins TRBV2 to TRBJ1-6, with a weak D call TRBD1 (5 bases). The CDR3 is 14 residues long. V lost 5 bases to trimming and J lost 8 bases, with 13 bases between them. In germline, CDR1 is SNHLY, CDR2 FYNNEI. CDR3 sequence: CASSRDPEYSPLHF. CDR3 DNA sequence: TGTGCCAGCAGTCGGGACCCGGAGTATTCACCCCTCCACTTT. Looking up the rest from reference TRBV2 and TRBJ1-6 gives the full variable domain: EPEVTQTPSHQVTQMGQEVILRCVPISNHLYFYWYRQILGQKVEFLVSFYNNEISEKSEIFDDQFSVERPDGSNFTLKIRSTKLEDSAMYFCASSRDPEYSPLHFGNGTRLTVT.

By sample fraction, this clonotype is medium-sized. The rearrangement joins TRBV29-1 to TRBJ2-5, with 8 positions matching TRBD2. The CDR3 contains 16 residues. Trimming cost V 3 bases and J 5 bases; bases outside gene matches: 14. The germline V gene has CDR1 SQVTM and CDR2 ANQGSEA. The chain's CDR3 is CSVETVAGYSDETQYF. The CDR3 DNA reads as TGCAGCGTTGAGACCGTAGCGGGGTACTCTGACGAGACCCAGTACTTC.

This clonotype was picked up many times. The chain joins TRBV5-5 to TRBJ1-2, with D uncertain. With 0 bases removed from V and 10 bases from J, the gap between germline ends came to 10 bases. The CDR3 is 12 amino acids. Germline CDR1 reads SGHKS; CDR2 reads YYEKEE (reference sequence). DNA of the CDR3: TGTGCCAGCAGCTTGGGGACGATCGCCTACACCTTC. This encodes CASSLGTIAYTF.

This clonotype was detected a few times. The chain links TRBV4-3 to TRBJ2-3; 13 bases align to TRBD2. The CDR3 contains 20 residues. CDR1 and CDR2 (germline): LGHNA, YSLEER. The J segment lost 0 bases and the V segment lost 5 bases, leaving 14 bases of the junction unmatched. The CDR3 DNA reads as TGCGCCAGCAGCTACATCCCCGGGACTAGCGGGGAAGGTAGCACAGATACGCAGTATTTT. Encoded protein: CASSYIPGTSGEGSTDTQYF.

The gene calls are TRBV7-2 and TRBJ1-1, with D possibly being TRBD1 (6 bases). Germline V gene sequence: CDR1 SGHTA, CDR2 FQGNSA. Between the trimmed V and J ends, which lost 6 bases and 5 bases, there was a span of 16 bases. The CDR3 length is 14 residues. CDR3 amino acids: CASSPGRGSTEAFF. CDR3 nucleotides: TGTGCCAGCAGTCCCGGCAGGGGCTCTACTGAAGCTTTCTTT.

The J gene is TRBJ2-1, the V gene TRBV6-2 or TRBV6-3; the D gene could be TRBD1 or TRBD2 (5 bases each). V lost 5 bases and J 5 bases, leaving 10 bases between the germline ends. Germline V CDR1 and CDR2: MNHEY, SVGEGT. The CDR3 length is 13 residues. The CDR3 bases are TGTGCCAGCAGTCCCCGGGGCCACAATGAGCAGTTCTTC. Translation: CASSPRGHNEQFF.

In its sample, this clonotype was seen many times. This chain joins TRBV10-3 and TRBJ2-3, with D uncertain. The CDR3 length is 14 residues. Trimming stripped 6 bases from V and 4 bases from J, with 14 bases between. The V gene's germline CDR1 is ENHRY and CDR2 SYGVKD. The CDR3 is CAISRWQGSDTQYF. CDR3 DNA: TGTGCCATCAGCCGCTGGCAAGGCTCAGATACGCAGTATTTT.

This chain connects TRBV10-3 to TRBJ2-1, with D perhaps matching TRBD1 (5 bases). V shed 5 bases and J shed 0 bases, with 11 bases lying between them. This CDR3 has 15 residues. The germline V gene encodes CDR1 ENHRY and CDR2 SYGVKD. CDR3 nucleotides: TGTGCCATCAGTCCACAGGTTACCTCCTACAATGAGCAGTTCTTC. It specifies CAISPQVTSYNEQFF.